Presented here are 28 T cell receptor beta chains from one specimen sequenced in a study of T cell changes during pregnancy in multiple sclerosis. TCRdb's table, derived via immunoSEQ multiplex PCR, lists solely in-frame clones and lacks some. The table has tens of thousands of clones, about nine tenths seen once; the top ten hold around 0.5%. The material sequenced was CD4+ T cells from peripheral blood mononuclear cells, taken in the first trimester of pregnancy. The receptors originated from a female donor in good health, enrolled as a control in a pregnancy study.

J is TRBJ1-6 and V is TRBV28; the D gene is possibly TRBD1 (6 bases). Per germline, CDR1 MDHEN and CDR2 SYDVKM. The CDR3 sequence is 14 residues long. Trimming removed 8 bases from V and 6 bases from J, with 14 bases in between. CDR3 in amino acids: CASQSGGANSPLHF. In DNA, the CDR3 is TGTGCCAGCCAGTCGGGGGGCGCTAATTCACCCCTCCACTTT.

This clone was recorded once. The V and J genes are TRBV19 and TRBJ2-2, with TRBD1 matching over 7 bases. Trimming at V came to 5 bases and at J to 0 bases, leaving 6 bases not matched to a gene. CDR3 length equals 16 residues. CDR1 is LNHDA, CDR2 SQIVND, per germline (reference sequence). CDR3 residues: CASSPTGQSNTGELFF. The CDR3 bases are TGTGCCAGTAGTCCTACGGGACAGTCGAACACCGGGGAGCTGTTTTTT.

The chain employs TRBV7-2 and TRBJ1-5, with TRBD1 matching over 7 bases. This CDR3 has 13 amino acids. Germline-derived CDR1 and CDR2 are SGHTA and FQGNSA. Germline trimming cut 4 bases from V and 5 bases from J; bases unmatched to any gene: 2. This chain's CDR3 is CASSSQGYQPQHF. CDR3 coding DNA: TGTGCCAGCAGCTCACAGGGGTATCAGCCCCAGCATTTT.

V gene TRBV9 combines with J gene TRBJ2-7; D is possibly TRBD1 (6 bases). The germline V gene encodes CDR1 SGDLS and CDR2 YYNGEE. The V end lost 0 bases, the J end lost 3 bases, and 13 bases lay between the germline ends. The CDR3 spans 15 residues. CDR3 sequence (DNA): TGTGCCAGCAGCGTAGCAACGACAGGCATCTACGAGCAGTACTTC. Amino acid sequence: CASSVATTGIYEQYF. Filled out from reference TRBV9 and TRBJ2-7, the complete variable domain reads DSGVTQTPKHLITATGQRVTLRCSPRSGDLSVYWYQQSLDQGLQFLIQYYNGEERAKGNILERFSAQQFPDLHSELNLSSLELGDSALYFCASSVATTGIYEQYFGPGTRLTVT.

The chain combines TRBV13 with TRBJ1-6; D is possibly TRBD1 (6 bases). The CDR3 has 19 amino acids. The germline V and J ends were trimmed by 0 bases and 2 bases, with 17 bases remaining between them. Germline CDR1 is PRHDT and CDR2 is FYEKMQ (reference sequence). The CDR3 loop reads CASSLGFRGKITYNSPLHF. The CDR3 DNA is TGTGCCAGCAGCTTAGGCTTCAGGGGAAAGATCACCTATAATTCACCCCTCCACTTT. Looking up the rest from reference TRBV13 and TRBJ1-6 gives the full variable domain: AAGVIQSPRHLIKEKRETATLKCYPIPRHDTVYWYQQGPGQDPQFLISFYEKMQSDKGSIPDRFSAQQFSDYHSELNMSSLELGDSALYFCASSLGFRGKITYNSPLHFGNGTRLTVT.

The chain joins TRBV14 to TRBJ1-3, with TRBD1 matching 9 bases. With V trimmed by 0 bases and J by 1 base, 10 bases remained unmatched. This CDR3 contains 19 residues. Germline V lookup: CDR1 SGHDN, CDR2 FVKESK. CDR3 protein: CASSQDITPGQGSGNTIYF. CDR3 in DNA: TGTGCCAGCAGCCAAGATATCACACCGGGACAGGGATCTGGAAACACCATATATTTT.

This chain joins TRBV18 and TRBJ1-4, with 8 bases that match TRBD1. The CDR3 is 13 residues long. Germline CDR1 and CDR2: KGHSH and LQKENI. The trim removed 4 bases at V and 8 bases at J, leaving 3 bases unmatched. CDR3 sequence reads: CASSRQGKEKLFF. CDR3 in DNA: TGTGCCAGCTCACGACAGGGGAAGGAAAAACTGTTTTTT.

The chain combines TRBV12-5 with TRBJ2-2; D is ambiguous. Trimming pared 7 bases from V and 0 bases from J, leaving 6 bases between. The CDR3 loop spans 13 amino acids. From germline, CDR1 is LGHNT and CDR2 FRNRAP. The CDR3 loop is CASELTNTGELFF. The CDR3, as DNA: TGTGCTAGTGAACTCACGAACACCGGGGAGCTGTTTTTT. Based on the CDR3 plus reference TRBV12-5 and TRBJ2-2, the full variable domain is DARVTQTPRHKVTEMGQEVTMRCQPILGHNTVFWYRQTMMQGLELLAYFRNRAPLDDSGMPKDRFSAEMPDATLATLKIQPSEPRDSAVYFCASELTNTGELFFGEGSRLTVL.

Here the CDR3 DNA reads TGTGCCAGCAGCCAAGTGGACAGGCCGAACACTGAAGCTTTCTTT. The encoded protein is CASSQVDRPNTEAFF. The V gene is TRBV4-2, the J gene TRBJ1-1, with 7 bases fitting TRBD1. Germline V lookup: CDR1 LGHNA, CDR2 YNFKEQ. The CDR3 spans 15 residues. V was pared by 1 base and J by 1 base, with 3 bases of the junction left unmatched.

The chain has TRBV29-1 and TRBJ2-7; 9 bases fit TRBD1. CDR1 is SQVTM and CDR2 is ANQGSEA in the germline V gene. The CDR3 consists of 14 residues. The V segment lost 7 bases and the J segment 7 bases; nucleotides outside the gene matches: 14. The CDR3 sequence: CSGMGGQGVWEQYF. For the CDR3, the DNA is TGCAGCGGCATGGGGGGACAGGGAGTATGGGAGCAGTACTTC.

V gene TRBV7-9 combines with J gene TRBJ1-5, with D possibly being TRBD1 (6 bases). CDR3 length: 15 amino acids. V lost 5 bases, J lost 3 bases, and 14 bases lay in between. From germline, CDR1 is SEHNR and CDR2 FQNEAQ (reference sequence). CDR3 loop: CASSPDGGPNQPQHF. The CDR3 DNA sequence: TGTGCCAGCAGCCCTGACGGGGGGCCCAATCAGCCCCAGCATTTT.

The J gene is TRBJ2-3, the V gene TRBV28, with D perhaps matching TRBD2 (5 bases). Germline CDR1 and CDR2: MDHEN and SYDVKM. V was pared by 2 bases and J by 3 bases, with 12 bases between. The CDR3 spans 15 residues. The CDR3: CASSLPGVGTDTQYF. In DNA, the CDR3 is TGTGCCAGCAGTTTACCCGGGGTGGGGACAGATACGCAGTATTTT. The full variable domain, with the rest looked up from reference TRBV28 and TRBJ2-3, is DVKVTQSSRYLVKRTGEKVFLECVQDMDHENMFWYRQDPGLGLRLIYFSYDVKMKEKGDIPEGYSVSREKKERFSLILESASTNQTSMYLCASSLPGVGTDTQYFGPGTRLTVL.

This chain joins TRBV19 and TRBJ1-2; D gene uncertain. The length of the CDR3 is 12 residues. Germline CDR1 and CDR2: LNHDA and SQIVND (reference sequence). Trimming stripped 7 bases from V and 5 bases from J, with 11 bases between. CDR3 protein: CASIGWQYGYTF. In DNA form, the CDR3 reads TGTGCCAGTATTGGCTGGCAATATGGCTACACCTTC.

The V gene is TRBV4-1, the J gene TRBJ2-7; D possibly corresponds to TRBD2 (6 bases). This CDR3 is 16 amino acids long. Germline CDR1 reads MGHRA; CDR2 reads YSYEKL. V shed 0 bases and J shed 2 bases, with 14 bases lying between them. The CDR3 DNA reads TGCGCCAGCAGCCAAGACCGGTGGCCGGGGGCCTACGAGCAGTACTTC. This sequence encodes CASSQDRWPGAYEQYF.

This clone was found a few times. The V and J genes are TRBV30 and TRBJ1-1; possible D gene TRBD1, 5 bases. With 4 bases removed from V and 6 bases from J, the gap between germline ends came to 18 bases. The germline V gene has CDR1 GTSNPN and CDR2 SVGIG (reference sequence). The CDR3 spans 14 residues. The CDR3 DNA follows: TGTGCCTGGACCTTATTTCAGGGTTCGGCTGAAGCTTTCTTT. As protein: CAWTLFQGSAEAFF.

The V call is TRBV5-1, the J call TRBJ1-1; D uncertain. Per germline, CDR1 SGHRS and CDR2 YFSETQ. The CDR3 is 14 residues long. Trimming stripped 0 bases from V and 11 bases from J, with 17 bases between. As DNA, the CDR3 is TGCGCCAGCAGCTTGGGGGCAGCGGGTGGCGGTGCTTTCTTT. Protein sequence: CASSLGAAGGGAFF.

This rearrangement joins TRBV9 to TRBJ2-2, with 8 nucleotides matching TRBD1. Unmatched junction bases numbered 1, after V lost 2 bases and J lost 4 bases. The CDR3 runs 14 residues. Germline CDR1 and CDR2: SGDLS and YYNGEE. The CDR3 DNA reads TGTGCCAGCAGCGTCGGGACAGGCACCGGGGAGCTGTTTTTT. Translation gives CASSVGTGTGELFF.

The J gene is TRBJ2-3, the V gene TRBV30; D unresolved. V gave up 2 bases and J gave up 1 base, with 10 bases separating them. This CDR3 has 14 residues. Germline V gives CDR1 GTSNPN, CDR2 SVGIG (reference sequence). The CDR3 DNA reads TGTGCCTGGAGTAGAGAAATCGGCACAGATACGCAGTATTTT. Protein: CAWSREIGTDTQYF.

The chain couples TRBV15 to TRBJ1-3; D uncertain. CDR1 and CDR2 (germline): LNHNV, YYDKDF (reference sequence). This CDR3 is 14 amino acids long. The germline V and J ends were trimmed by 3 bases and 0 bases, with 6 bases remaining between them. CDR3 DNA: TGTGCCACCAGCAGTTTGAGCTCTGGAAACACCATATATTTT. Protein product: CATSSLSSGNTIYF.

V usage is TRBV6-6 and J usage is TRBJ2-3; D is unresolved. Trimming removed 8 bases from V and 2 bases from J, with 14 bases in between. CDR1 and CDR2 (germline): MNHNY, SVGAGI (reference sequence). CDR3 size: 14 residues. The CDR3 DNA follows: TGTGCCAGCTCCGGGTCCCGCTCCACAGATACGCAGTATTTT. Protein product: CASSGSRSTDTQYF.

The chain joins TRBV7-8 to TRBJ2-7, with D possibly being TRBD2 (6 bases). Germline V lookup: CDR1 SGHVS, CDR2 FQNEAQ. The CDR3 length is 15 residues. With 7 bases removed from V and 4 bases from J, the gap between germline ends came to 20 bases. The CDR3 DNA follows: TGTGCCAGCACAGTGGGCGGGGTGCATCTTTACGAGCAGTACTTC. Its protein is CASTVGGVHLYEQYF.

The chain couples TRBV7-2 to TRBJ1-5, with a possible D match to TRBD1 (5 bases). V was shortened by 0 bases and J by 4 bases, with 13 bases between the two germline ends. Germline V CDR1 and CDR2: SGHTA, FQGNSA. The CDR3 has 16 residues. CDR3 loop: CASSLAMAGRNQPQHF. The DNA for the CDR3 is TGTGCCAGCAGCTTAGCCATGGCAGGGCGTAATCAGCCCCAGCATTTT. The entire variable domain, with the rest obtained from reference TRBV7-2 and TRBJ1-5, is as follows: GAGVSQSPSNKVTEKGKDVELRCDPISGHTALYWYRQSLGQGLEFLIYFQGNSAPDKSGLPSDRFSAERTGGSVSTLTIQRTQQEDSAVYLCASSLAMAGRNQPQHFGDGTRLSIL.

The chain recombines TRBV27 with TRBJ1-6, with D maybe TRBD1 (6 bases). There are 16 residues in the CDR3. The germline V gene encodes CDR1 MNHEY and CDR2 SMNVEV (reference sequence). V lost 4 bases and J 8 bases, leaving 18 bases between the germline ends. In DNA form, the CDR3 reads TGTGCCAGCAGTTCATACAAGAGGGACATTTATTCACCCCTCCACTTT. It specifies CASSSYKRDIYSPLHF.

The CDR3 spells CASSQGQLANYGYTF. In DNA, the CDR3 is TGCGCCAGCAGCCAAGGTCAACTAGCTAACTATGGCTACACCTTC. The chain employs TRBV4-3 and TRBJ1-2, with D uncertain. Germline V lookup: CDR1 LGHNA, CDR2 YSLEER. The ends were cut back, 1 base at V and 0 bases at J, with 9 bases in the middle. This CDR3 has 15 residues.

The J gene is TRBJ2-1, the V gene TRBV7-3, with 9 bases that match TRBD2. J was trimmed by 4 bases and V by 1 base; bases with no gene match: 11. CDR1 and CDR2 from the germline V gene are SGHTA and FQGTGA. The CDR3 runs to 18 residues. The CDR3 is CASSLKGPASGVYNEQFF. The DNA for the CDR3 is TGTGCCAGCAGCTTAAAAGGGCCGGCTAGCGGGGTTTACAATGAGCAGTTCTTC.

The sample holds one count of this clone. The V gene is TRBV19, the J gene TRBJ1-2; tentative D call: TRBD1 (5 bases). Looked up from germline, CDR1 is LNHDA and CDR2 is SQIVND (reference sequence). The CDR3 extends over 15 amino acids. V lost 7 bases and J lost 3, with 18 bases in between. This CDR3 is CASIPPGEDYYGYTF. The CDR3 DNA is TGTGCCAGTATCCCTCCGGGGGAAGATTACTATGGCTACACCTTC.

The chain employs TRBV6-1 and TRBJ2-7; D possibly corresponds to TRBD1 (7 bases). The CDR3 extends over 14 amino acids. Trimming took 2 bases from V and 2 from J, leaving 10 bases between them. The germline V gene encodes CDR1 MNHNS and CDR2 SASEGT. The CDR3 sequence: CASSEPRGAYEQYF. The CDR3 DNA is TGTGCCAGCAGTGAACCCAGGGGGGCCTACGAGCAGTACTTC.

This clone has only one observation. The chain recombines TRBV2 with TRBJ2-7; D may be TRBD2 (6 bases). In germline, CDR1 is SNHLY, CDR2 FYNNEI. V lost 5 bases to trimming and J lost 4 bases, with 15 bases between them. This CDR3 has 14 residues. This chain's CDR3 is CASSRGIGGYEQYF. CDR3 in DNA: TGTGCCAGCAGTCGCGGGATAGGTGGATACGAGCAGTACTTC. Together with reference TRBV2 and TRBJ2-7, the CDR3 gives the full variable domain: EPEVTQTPSHQVTQMGQEVILRCVPISNHLYFYWYRQILGQKVEFLVSFYNNEISEKSEIFDDQFSVERPDGSNFTLKIRSTKLEDSAMYFCASSRGIGGYEQYFGPGTRLTVT.